Listed below are T cell receptor beta chains from one sample, sequenced in a study of molecular identifiers for immune sequencing clone quantification. TCRdb passed the PCR reads through MiXCR, listing each CDR3 protein once. The table has around 480,000 distinct CDR3 sequences, around a fifth seen once. Specimen: naive CD8+ T cells from blood, with Jurkat cell RNA spiked in. The receptors shown here come from a human donor in good health. Some libraries in this study had Jurkat cell RNA spiked in. Both conserved end residues are part of each CDR3. Each record gives: J gene, clone size, D gene, V gene, CDR3 protein, CDR3 DNA. The D gene is left open where the match is weak. Expanded clones are given a class, and other clones once, few, many or no size at all.

J: TRBJ2-2
size: -
D: -
V: TRBV12-3/TRBV12-4
CDR3: CASISLNTGELFF
DNA: TGTGCCAGCATTTCCCTCAACACCGGGGAGCTGTTTTTT

J: TRBJ2-7
size: few
D: TRBD2
V: TRBV4-1
CDR3: CASSPIASGGIEQYF
DNA: TGCGCCAGCAGCCCCATTGCTAGCGGGGGGATCGAGCAGTACTTC

J: TRBJ2-3
size: many
D: TRBD2
V: TRBV4-3
CDR3: CASSQDLIAGGPSTDTQYF
DNA: TGCGCCAGCAGCCAAGATCTTATAGCGGGGGGCCCTAGCACAGATACGCAGTATTTT

J: TRBJ2-3
size: -
D: -
V: TRBV7-2
CDR3: CASSLAMGGGTQYF
DNA: TGTGCCAGCAGCTTAGCGATGGGTGGTGGTACGCAGTATTTT

J: TRBJ1-1
size: many
D: -
V: TRBV4-1
CDR3: CASSQDRTDTEAFF
DNA: TGCGCCAGCAGCCAAGATCGGACAGACACTGAAGCTTTCTTT

J: TRBJ1-4
size: -
D: -
V: TRBV13
CDR3: CASRNRGNNEKLFF
DNA: TGTGCCAGCAGAAACCGGGGAAACAATGAAAAACTGTTTTTT

J: TRBJ1-3
size: -
D: -
V: TRBV4-1
CDR3: CASSQGHVSGNTIYF
DNA: TGCGCCAGCAGCCAAGGACACGTCTCTGGAAACACCATATATTTT

J: TRBJ2-2
size: many
D: -
V: TRBV14
CDR3: CASSQGSLWAGELFF
DNA: TGTGCCAGCAGCCAAGGGTCCCTCTGGGCCGGGGAGCTGTTTTTT

J: TRBJ2-7
size: many
D: TRBD2
V: TRBV6-1
CDR3: CARPSGSPGSYEQYF
DNA: TGTGCCAGGCCGAGCGGGAGCCCAGGCTCCTACGAGCAGTACTTC

J: TRBJ2-3
size: many
D: -
V: TRBV9
CDR3: CASSGYSASTDTQYF
DNA: TGTGCCAGCAGCGGCTACTCAGCTAGCACAGATACGCAGTATTTT

J: TRBJ2-3
size: many
D: -
V: TRBV5-4
CDR3: CASSLNRDTDTQYF
DNA: TGTGCCAGCAGCTTGAACCGGGACACAGATACGCAGTATTTT

J: TRBJ2-7
size: many
D: -
V: TRBV30
CDR3: CAWRAPANYEQYF
DNA: TGTGCCTGGCGTGCCCCAGCTAATTACGAGCAGTACTTC

J: TRBJ2-2
size: -
D: TRBD1
V: TRBV12-3/TRBV12-4
CDR3: CASPGTVDSGELFF
DNA: TGTGCCAGTCCCGGGACAGTAGATTCCGGGGAGCTGTTTTTT

J: TRBJ2-1
size: -
D: TRBD1
V: TRBV5-5
CDR3: CASSLPTGVGYNEQFF
DNA: TGTGCCAGCAGCTTACCAACAGGGGTGGGTTACAATGAGCAGTTCTTC

J: TRBJ2-3
size: -
D: TRBD2
V: TRBV12-3/TRBV12-4
CDR3: CASSFSGGFTDTQYF
DNA: TGTGCCAGCAGTTTTAGCGGGGGATTTACAGATACGCAGTATTTT

J: TRBJ2-7
size: few
D: -
V: TRBV3-2
CDR3: CASSHDSLSYEQYF
DNA: TGTGCCAGCAGCCATGACAGCCTCTCCTACGAGCAGTACTTC

J: TRBJ2-7
size: -
D: -
V: TRBV4-1
CDR3: CASSPRKYYEQYF
DNA: TGCGCCAGCAGCCCCCGCAAATACTACGAGCAGTACTTC

J: TRBJ2-7
size: -
D: -
V: TRBV2
CDR3: CASSGGLAGVNYEQYF
DNA: TGTGCCAGCAGTGGGGGGCTGGCAGGGGTAAACTACGAGCAGTACTTC

J: TRBJ1-1
size: -
D: -
V: TRBV20-1
CDR3: CSASDGEAFF
DNA: TGCAGTGCTTCGGACGGAGAAGCTTTCTTT

J: TRBJ2-1
size: many
D: -
V: TRBV4-1
CDR3: CASSQGGSNGEQFF
DNA: TGCGCCAGCAGCCAAGGTGGGTCCAACGGTGAGCAGTTCTTC

J: TRBJ2-7
size: -
D: -
V: TRBV7-9
CDR3: CASSLAIRETVTYEQYF
DNA: TGTGCCAGCAGCTTAGCGATAAGAGAGACAGTCACCTACGAGCAGTACTTC

J: TRBJ2-1
size: few
D: -
V: TRBV30
CDR3: CAWSQGRSSYNEQFF
DNA: TGTGCCTGGAGTCAAGGACGGAGCTCCTACAATGAGCAGTTCTTC

J: TRBJ1-1
size: many
D: TRBD1
V: TRBV25-1
CDR3: CASSDRDRNLGEAFF
DNA: TGTGCCAGCAGTGATAGGGACAGGAATTTAGGTGAAGCTTTCTTT

J: TRBJ1-1
size: few
D: -
V: TRBV7-9
CDR3: CASSLAQLGNTEAFF
DNA: TGTGCCAGCAGCTTAGCGCAGCTAGGGAACACTGAAGCTTTCTTT

J: TRBJ1-1
size: many
D: -
V: TRBV7-8
CDR3: CASSLALVAGTEAFF
DNA: TGTGCCAGCAGCTTAGCTCTCGTCGCGGGCACTGAAGCTTTCTTT

J: TRBJ1-4
size: -
D: -
V: TRBV2
CDR3: CARDAGGEKLFF
DNA: TGTGCCAGGGACGCTGGGGGTGAAAAACTGTTTTTT

J: TRBJ2-3
size: many
D: -
V: TRBV5-1
CDR3: CASSPDLVRSTDTQYF
DNA: TGCGCCAGCAGCCCGGATCTAGTACGGAGCACAGATACGCAGTATTTT

J: TRBJ2-5
size: -
D: -
V: TRBV2
CDR3: CASSDVAEGPQETQYF
DNA: TGTGCCAGCAGTGATGTTGCGGAGGGCCCCCAAGAGACCCAGTACTTC

J: TRBJ1-1
size: many
D: -
V: TRBV5-1
CDR3: CASSSQGGGTEAFF
DNA: TGCGCCAGCAGCTCACAGGGAGGAGGCACTGAAGCTTTCTTT

J: TRBJ2-7
size: -
D: TRBD1
V: TRBV11-1
CDR3: CASSSVTTGWTYEQYF
DNA: TGTGCCAGCAGCTCGGTAACGACAGGGTGGACCTACGAGCAGTACTTC

J: TRBJ2-3
size: many
D: TRBD2
V: TRBV7-9
CDR3: CASSYLAGATDTQYF
DNA: TGTGCCAGCAGCTACCTAGCGGGAGCTACAGATACGCAGTATTTT

J: TRBJ1-4
size: few
D: -
V: TRBV5-8
CDR3: CASSFRGEKLFF
DNA: TGTGCCAGCAGCTTCAGGGGTGAAAAACTGTTTTTT

J: TRBJ2-3
size: -
D: -
V: TRBV20-1
CDR3: CSARVISLRESTDTQYF
DNA: TGCAGTGCTAGAGTGATATCGCTCAGAGAGAGCACAGATACGCAGTATTTT

J: TRBJ2-3
size: many
D: -
V: TRBV7-9
CDR3: CASSYRREVARDTQYF
DNA: TGTGCCAGCAGCTATCGCAGGGAGGTCGCAAGAGATACGCAGTATTTT

J: TRBJ2-1
size: many
D: -
V: TRBV2
CDR3: CASCWVHEQFF
DNA: TGTGCCAGCTGCTGGGTGCACGAGCAGTTCTTC

J: TRBJ2-7
size: -
D: -
V: TRBV19
CDR3: CASSMDTAYEQYF
DNA: TGTGCCAGTAGTATGGACACAGCCTACGAGCAGTACTTC

J: TRBJ1-1
size: many
D: -
V: TRBV6-5
CDR3: CASSYSRSELGNTEAFF
DNA: TGTGCCAGCAGTTACTCGAGGAGTGAGTTGGGAAACACTGAAGCTTTCTTT

J: TRBJ2-2
size: few
D: -
V: TRBV6-5
CDR3: CASSYSMRSGGELFF
DNA: TGTGCCAGCAGTTACTCGATGCGGTCCGGCGGGGAGCTGTTTTTT

J: TRBJ2-1
size: many
D: -
V: TRBV5-1
CDR3: CASSTTGLDNEQFF
DNA: TGCGCCAGCAGCACCACTGGACTGGACAATGAGCAGTTCTTC

J: TRBJ2-5
size: -
D: TRBD1
V: TRBV30
CDR3: CAWSPGQGLVETQYF
DNA: TGTGCCTGGAGCCCGGGACAGGGGCTCGTTGAGACCCAGTACTTC

J: TRBJ2-3
size: many
D: TRBD1
V: TRBV2
CDR3: CASSSDRGQTDTQYF
DNA: TGTGCCAGCAGCTCGGACAGGGGGCAGACAGATACGCAGTATTTT

J: TRBJ1-6
size: many
D: TRBD1
V: TRBV4-3
CDR3: CASSQGPGQNNSPLHF
DNA: TGCGCCAGCAGCCAAGGACCGGGACAGAATAATTCACCCCTCCACTTT

J: TRBJ2-2
size: many
D: TRBD2
V: TRBV7-9
CDR3: CASRNPSLAGGPLSFAGELFF
DNA: TGTGCCAGCAGAAATCCCTCACTAGCGGGGGGCCCGCTGTCGTTCGCCGGGGAGCTGTTTTTT

J: TRBJ2-7
size: many
D: TRBD2
V: TRBV29-1
CDR3: CSGLAGPSYEQYF
DNA: TGCAGCGGACTAGCGGGCCCCTCCTACGAGCAGTACTTC

J: TRBJ1-2
size: -
D: TRBD1
V: TRBV27
CDR3: CASRGGKQGAPNYGYTF
DNA: TGTGCCAGCAGAGGAGGGAAACAGGGGGCACCCAACTATGGCTACACCTTC

J: TRBJ2-6
size: many
D: TRBD1
V: TRBV19
CDR3: CASWGQAVWGANVLTF
DNA: TGTGCCAGCTGGGGACAGGCTGTTTGGGGGGCCAACGTCCTGACTTTC

J: TRBJ2-3
size: -
D: -
V: TRBV20-1
CDR3: CSATYDGEQVTRGTDTQYF
DNA: TGCAGTGCCACCTACGACGGAGAGCAAGTCACCAGGGGCACAGATACGCAGTATTTT

J: TRBJ2-5
size: -
D: TRBD2
V: TRBV3-1
CDR3: CASSQLGLAGGVETQYF
DNA: TGTGCCAGCAGCCAATTGGGACTAGCGGGAGGGGTGGAGACCCAGTACTTC

J: TRBJ2-1
size: -
D: -
V: TRBV24-1
CDR3: CASQGGAGEQFF
DNA: TGTGCCAGCCAGGGGGGAGCTGGAGAGCAGTTCTTC